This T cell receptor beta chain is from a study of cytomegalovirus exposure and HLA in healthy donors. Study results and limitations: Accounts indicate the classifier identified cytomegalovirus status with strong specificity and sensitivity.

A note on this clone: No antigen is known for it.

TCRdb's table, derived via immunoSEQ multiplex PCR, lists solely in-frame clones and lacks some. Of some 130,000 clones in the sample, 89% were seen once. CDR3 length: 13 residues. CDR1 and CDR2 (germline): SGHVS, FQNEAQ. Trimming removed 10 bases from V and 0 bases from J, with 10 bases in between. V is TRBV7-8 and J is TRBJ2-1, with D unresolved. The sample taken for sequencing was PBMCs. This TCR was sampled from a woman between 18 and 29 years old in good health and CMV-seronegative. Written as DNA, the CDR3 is TGTGCCACCGGCGGAGACTCCTACAATGAGCAGTTCTTC. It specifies CATGGDSYNEQFF.